This T cell receptor beta chain was identified during a study of graft-versus-host responses after intestinal transplantation. Overall study context: Grafts that recipients had were multivisceral, liver-intestinal, or isolated intestinal transplants.

V lost 3 bases, J lost 4 bases, and 8 bases stayed unmatched. This CDR3 is built from 15 residues. Germline-derived CDR1 and CDR2 are LNHDA and SQIVND (reference sequence). Data came from immunoSEQ multiplex PCR; TCRdb stores just in-frame clones and leaves some out. Of 70,000 to 95,000 clones in the sample, around 93% were seen once. Worth noting for this clone: Antigen specificity is unknown.

Overall study findings and caveats: Allografts of one patient group, those with graft-donor T cell macrochimerism, had high graft-versus-host to host-versus-graft clonal ratios.

Specimen: unstimulated CD8+ T cells sorted from spleen or lymph node cells, collected before transplant. This chain joins TRBV19 and TRBJ1-2; 7 nucleotides line up with TRBD1. The source is a human donor who was the organ donor for an intestinal transplant. The CDR3 loop is CASSIGGGAGYGYTF. CDR3 sequence (DNA): TGTGCCAGTAGTATCGGAGGGGGCGCAGGCTATGGCTACACCTTC. Based on the CDR3 plus reference TRBV19 and TRBJ1-2, the full variable domain is DGGITQSPKYLFRKEGQNVTLSCEQNLNHDAMYWYRQDPGQGLRLIYYSQIVNDFQKGDIAEGYSVSREKKESFPLTVTSAQKNPTAFYLCASSIGGGAGYGYTFGSGTRLTVV.